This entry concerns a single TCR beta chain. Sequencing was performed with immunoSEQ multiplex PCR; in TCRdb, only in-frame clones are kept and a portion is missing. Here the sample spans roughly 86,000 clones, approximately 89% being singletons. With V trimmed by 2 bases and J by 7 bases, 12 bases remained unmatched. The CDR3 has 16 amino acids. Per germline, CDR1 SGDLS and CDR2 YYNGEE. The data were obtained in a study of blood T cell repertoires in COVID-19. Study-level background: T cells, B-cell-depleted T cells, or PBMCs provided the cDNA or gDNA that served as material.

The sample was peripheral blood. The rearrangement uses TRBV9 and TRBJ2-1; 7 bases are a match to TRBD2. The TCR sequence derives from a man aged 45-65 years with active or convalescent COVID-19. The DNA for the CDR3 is TGTGCCAGCAGCGTCGACAGCGGGGCCGGTTTGAATGAGCAGTTCTTC. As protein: CASSVDSGAGLNEQFF.